This T cell receptor beta chain stems from a study of blood T cells in healthy people across ages. Study-wide points: Across samples, TCR beta diversity tracked strongly with naive T cell percentage.

On this clonotype itself: Its specificity is unknown.

Alongside a J-beta primer mix, a sample-barcoded 5' primer served in a second PCR lasting roughly 7 to 12 cycles. Every molecule of cDNA carried a tag from a template-switch adaptor with 12 random nucleotides. TCRdb used MiXCR to reprocess the 5' RACE reads, holding one entry per CDR3 protein. There are about 640,000 distinct CDR3 sequences in the sample; 58% occur only once, and 35% to 40% lies in the top ten. The CDR3 spans 14 residues. This TCR was sampled from a man aged 60-69 years in good health. Specimen: blood. V gene TRBV21-1 combines with J gene TRBJ2-4; the D call TRBD1 from the table was never checked on the DNA. The J call is in doubt because the DNA end fits TRBJ2-7 better. TRBV21-1 is classified as a pseudogene. CDR3 nucleotide sequence: TGTGCCCTCAGCCTGGGGCAGGGATCCCACGAGCAGTACTTC. This gives the protein CALSLGQGSHEQYF.